This T cell receptor (beta chain) was captured in a study of CD8 T cell repertoires and HIV-1 epitope variants. Looking at the study overall: Controls were a CMV, EBV and flu peptide pool, Ebola AY9 negative control, and no-peptide well.

The germline CDR1 and CDR2 sequences are MNHEY and SMNVEV (reference sequence). The V gene end was trimmed by 5 bases and the J gene end by 6 bases; junction bases not matched to a gene: 8. CDR3 length: 15 residues. This table comes from immunoSEQ multiplex PCR, and its TCRdb copy is limited to in-frame clones, with some not included. This sample has approximately 1,800 clones, with approximately 70% found just once. As for this clone: What it binds is unknown.

The rearrangement links TRBV27 to TRBJ2-3; the match to TRBD2 covers 10 bases. This clonotype originated in a male donor with HIV. Sequenced material: cultured CD8+ T cells derived from PBMCs. The CDR3 DNA is TGTGCCAGCAGTCCCAGCGGGGGGGCCGCCGATACGCAGTATTTT. Translated: CASSPSGGAADTQYF.